This T cell receptor (beta chain) was observed in a study of blood T cell repertoires in COVID-19. Study details: In each case, the material was cDNA or gDNA derived from T cells, B-cell-depleted T cells, or PBMCs.

CDR3 length: 13 amino acids. The germline V and J ends were trimmed by 6 bases and 4 bases, with 12 bases remaining between them. Per the germline V gene, CDR1 is MNHEY and CDR2 is SVGEGT. The table came from immunoSEQ multiplex PCR; TCRdb's copy has only in-frame clones and leaves some out. The profile shows fewer than 90,000 clones, about 74% of them singletons. The J gene is TRBJ2-5, the V gene TRBV6-2 or TRBV6-3; the D gene is possibly TRBD2 (5 bases). Material: peripheral blood. This TCR was sampled from a human donor in a cohort sampled during active COVID-19. The CDR3 region is CASRPTSGETQYF. The CDR3 DNA reads as TGTGCCAGCAGACCTACTAGTGGAGAGACCCAGTACTTC.